This T cell receptor beta chain originates from a study of cytomegalovirus exposure and HLA in healthy donors. About this clone: The antigen remains unidentified.

CDR1 is ENHRY, CDR2 SYGVKD, per germline. Trimming pared 0 bases from V and 3 bases from J, leaving 9 bases between. The CDR3 extends over 15 amino acids. In the PCR, 60 Vbeta and 13 Jbeta primers were used. The protocol was immunoSEQ multiplex PCR, while the TCRdb copy is restricted to in-frame clones and leaves out a portion. Among roughly 200,000 clones listed, around 78% were seen once. Findings of the study overall: Later, an analysis found that common viral pathogens appeared to be linked with several of the most significant clusters.

Despite likely unrecorded immune exposures, the donors were nominally healthy at the time of sampling. The source is a man aged 30 to 45 in good health and CMV-seronegative. Source material: PBMCs. The chain links TRBV10-3 to TRBJ1-5, with D possibly TRBD1 on 5 matching bases. CDR3 region: CAISESRQLNQPQHF. In DNA form, the CDR3 reads TGTGCCATCAGTGAGTCCAGACAGCTCAATCAGCCCCAGCATTTT.